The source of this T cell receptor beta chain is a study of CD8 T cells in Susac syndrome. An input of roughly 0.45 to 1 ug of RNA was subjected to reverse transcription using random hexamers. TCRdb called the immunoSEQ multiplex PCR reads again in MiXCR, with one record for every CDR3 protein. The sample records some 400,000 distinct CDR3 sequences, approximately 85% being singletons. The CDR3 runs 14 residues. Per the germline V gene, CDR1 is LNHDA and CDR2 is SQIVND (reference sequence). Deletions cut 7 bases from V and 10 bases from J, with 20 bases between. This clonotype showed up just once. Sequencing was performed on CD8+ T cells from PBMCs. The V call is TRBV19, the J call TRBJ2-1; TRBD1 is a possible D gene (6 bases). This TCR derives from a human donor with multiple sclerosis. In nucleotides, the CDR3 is TGTGCCAGTATGACACCGACAGGAGAATACGAGCAGTTCTTC. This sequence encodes CASMTPTGEYEQFF.